The source of this TCR beta chain is a study of blood T cell repertoires in COVID-19. In the study overall: Samples came from the United States, Italy and Spain, spanning acute and convalescent COVID-19. Nucleic acid was either cDNA or gDNA, and it came from T cells, B-cell-depleted T cells, or PBMCs.

One Seattle source followed patients from active infection through their disease course. Original analysis: Estimated nucleated cell counts came from reference gene primer amplification. Sequencing was performed with immunoSEQ multiplex PCR; in TCRdb, only in-frame clones are kept and a portion is missing. The DNA gave D and trimming, while V, J and clone size come from that table. The sample has roughly 290,000 clones, 84% seen once. This CDR3 spans 16 amino acids. V was trimmed by 2 bases and J by 0 bases, leaving 11 bases between them. Germline V gene data show CDR1 as MDHEN and CDR2 as SYDVKM. This clone occurred a few times.

J is TRBJ1-5 and V is TRBV28; D remains unclear. The TCR comes from a person between 65 and 79 years old with COVID-19, enrolled during active disease. The sequenced sample consisted of peripheral blood. In nucleotides, the CDR3 is TGTGCCAGCAGTTTACTTCGGCGGAATAGCAATCAGCCCCAGCATTTT. This gives the protein CASSLLRRNSNQPQHF.